The sample holds many counts of the clone carrying this TCR beta chain. This sample is drawn from a study of neurological immune-mediated disorders. The authors made cDNA by 5'RACE with 10-nucleotide random UMIs. A single record per CDR3 protein comes from TCRdb applying MiXCR to the 5' RACE reads. The sample records 27,000 or so distinct CDR3 sequences, around 21% being singletons. Between the trimmed V and J ends, which lost 4 bases and 4 bases, there was a span of 9 bases. The germline CDR1 and CDR2 sequences are SGHDT and YYEEEE. The CDR3 totals 14 residues. The sequence was obtained from an older woman in good health. This chain links TRBV5-6 with TRBJ1-6, with unresolved D. The specimen was PBMCs. The CDR3 here is CASSVGLYNSPLHF. CDR3 bases: TGTGCCAGCAGCGTGGGCCTGTATAATTCACCCCTCCACTTT.